The rows below give T cell receptor beta chains drawn from one sample of a study of blood T cell repertoires in COVID-19. Profiling relied on immunoSEQ multiplex PCR, and the TCRdb table lists in-frame clones only, not all of them. The repertoire has roughly 14,000 clones, about 83% of them found once; the top ten carry 25%. The sample comprised peripheral blood. Receptor source: a man in his forties with active or convalescent COVID-19. CDR3s include the opening cysteine and the closing phenylalanine or tryptophan. A D gene is named only where the DNA matches it firmly. Expanded clones get a size class; other rows say once, few or many, or leave the size out.

. | TRBJ2-1 | TRBV5-4 | TRBD2 | TGTGCCAGCAGCGGGACTAGCGGGAGGGTGTCTAACTATGAGCAGTTCTTC | CASSGTSGRVSNYEQFF
medium-sized | TRBJ2-5 | TRBV7-2 | . | TGTGCCAGCAGTTTAGGGGCAGAGACCCAGTACTTC | CASSLGAETQYF
. | TRBJ2-3 | TRBV2 | TRBD2 | TGTGCCAGCAGTCGTTGGTCTAGCGGGGCGGGCACAGATACGCAGTATTTT | CASSRWSSGAGTDTQYF
. | TRBJ1-1 | TRBV29-1 | . | TGCAGCGCGCAGGGAGGTCACCGGGAGGGGGAGGGTAAGAACACTGAAGCTTTCTTT | CSAQGGHREGEGKNTEAFF
. | TRBJ2-1 | TRBV18 | . | TGTGCCAGCTCAACTCGGTGGCAGGGCTCCTACAATGAGCAGTTCTTC | CASSTRWQGSYNEQFF
. | TRBJ2-3 | TRBV4-1 | TRBD1 | TGCGCCAGCAGCCAAGGGTTCGAGGGGGCGGCAGATACGCAGTATTTT | CASSQGFEGAADTQYF
once | TRBJ1-5 | TRBV2 | . | TGTGCCAGCAGTGCAGGGTCCGGTCAGCCCCAGCATTTT | CASSAGSGQPQHF
. | TRBJ2-7 | TRBV29-1 | . | TGCAGCGTTGAGTCTTCAGGTTCTTCCTACGAGCAGTACTTC | CSVESSGSSYEQYF
. | TRBJ2-6 | TRBV6-5 | . | TGTGCCAGCAGTTCGGGGACTGGGGCCAACGTCCTGACTTTC | CASSSGTGANVLTF
. | TRBJ2-2 | TRBV15 | TRBD2 | TGTGCCACCAGCAGAGATGGGGGACTAGCGGGAGGGGACACCGGGGAGCTGTTTTTT | CATSRDGGLAGGDTGELFF
. | TRBJ1-1 | TRBV11-1 | . | TGTGCCAGCAGCTTAGATCGGGGATGGAACACTGAAGCTTTCTTT | CASSLDRGWNTEAFF
. | TRBJ2-7 | TRBV7-9 | . | TGTGCCAGCAGCTCTCGTTACGAGCAGTACTTC | CASSSRYEQYF
. | TRBJ2-1 | TRBV18 | TRBD2 | TGTGCCAGCTCACTTGGACTAGGGAGGAATGAGCAGTTCTTC | CASSLGLGRNEQFF
. | TRBJ2-1 | TRBV9 | TRBD2 | TGTGCCAGCAGCGTAGAACCAGCGGGGTCATACAATGAGCAGTTCTTC | CASSVEPAGSYNEQFF
. | TRBJ1-1 | TRBV2 | TRBD1 | TGTGCCAGCAGCGTCAGGGCGGGACAGGGTACTGAAGCTTTCTTT | CASSVRAGQGTEAFF
. | TRBJ1-4 | TRBV6-5 | . | TGTGCCAGCACCACCCAGAGAGGCGGGGGTGAAAAACTGTTTTTT | CASTTQRGGGEKLFF
. | TRBJ2-5 | TRBV5-5 | TRBD1 | TGTGCCAGCAGTTGGGACAGGGGGGAGACCCAGTACTTC | CASSWDRGETQYF
. | TRBJ1-1 | TRBV19 | TRBD1 | TGTGCCAGTAGTAAGACAGGGGACGGTATGAACACTGAAGCTTTCTTT | CASSKTGDGMNTEAFF
few | TRBJ2-7 | TRBV5-4 | . | TGTGCCAGCAGCCACCCCCTTTTGGAGGGCTGGGACTTC | CASSHPLLEGWDF
. | TRBJ1-2 | TRBV12-3/TRBV12-4 | . | TGTGCCAGCCTAAGTAACTATGGCTACACCTTC | CASLSNYGYTF
once | TRBJ2-5 | TRBV11-3 | . | TGTGCCAGCAGCAATTTCGTGGGGCTAAACGCAAAAGAGACCCAGTACTTC | CASSNFVGLNAKETQYF
few | TRBJ1-6 | TRBV9 | . | TGTGCCAGCAGCGTAGGACAGGAAAATTCACCCCTCCACTTT | CASSVGQENSPLHF
. | TRBJ2-1 | TRBV7-8 | . | TGTGCCAGCAGCTTAGATCTTCAGGCCAATGAGCAGTTCTTC | CASSLDLQANEQFF
. | TRBJ1-3 | TRBV11-2 | . | TGTGCCAGCAGCCCGGGAGGCTCTGGAAACACCATATATTTT | CASSPGGSGNTIYF
. | TRBJ2-5 | TRBV24-1 | . | TGTGCCACCAGTGATGCCGGAGCCGGCCAAGAGACCCAGTACTTC | CATSDAGAGQETQYF
. | TRBJ1-3 | TRBV19 | . | TGTGCCAGTAGTAAGACAGACTCTGGAAACACCATATATTTT | CASSKTDSGNTIYF
. | TRBJ2-2 | TRBV7-2 | TRBD2 | TGTGCCAGCAGCTTAAGGCTAGCGGCGACCGGGGAGCTGTTTTTT | CASSLRLAATGELFF
. | TRBJ1-6 | TRBV30 | . | TGTGCCTGGAGTGGGGGTTTAGGGGCCAGATCACCCCTCCACTTT | CAWSGGLGARSPLHF
few | TRBJ2-2 | TRBV11-2 | . | TGTGCCAGCAGCTTAGAAGGGAGTGGACGCGGGGAGCTGTTTTTT | CASSLEGSGRGELFF
few | TRBJ2-3 | TRBV20-1 | TRBD2 | TGCAGTGCTAGTGCAGCGGGAGGACATACAGATACGCAGTATTTT | CSASAAGGHTDTQYF
. | TRBJ2-1 | TRBV6-5 | TRBD2 | TGTGCCAGCAGTTCCAGGACTAGCGGGGGGGCGAGGCAGTTCTTC | CASSSRTSGGARQFF
. | TRBJ1-5 | TRBV24-1 | . | TGTGCCACCAGTGCGGGAAACCTGGGGAGCAATCAGCCCCAGCATTTT | CATSAGNLGSNQPQHF
few | TRBJ1-5 | TRBV19 | . | TGTGCCAGTAGTCCCAACAGCCATAGCAATCAGCCCCAGCATTTT | CASSPNSHSNQPQHF
. | TRBJ1-6 | TRBV19 | TRBD1 | TGTGCCAGTAGTATAAGCTTTCGGAGACAGGGAAATTCACCCCTCCACTTT | CASSISFRRQGNSPLHF
medium-sized | TRBJ2-4 | TRBV18 | TRBD1 | TGTGCCAGCTCTCAGCAACAGGGGGGCCGAGACATTCAGTACTTC | CASSQQQGGRDIQYF
. | TRBJ2-7 | TRBV5-1 | . | TGCGCCAGCGGGGCTTTGAGCTCCTACGAGCAGTACTTC | CASGALSSYEQYF
. | TRBJ2-2 | TRBV28 | . | TGTGCCAGCACCGAGGTGGGGGGGGCGTACACCGGGGAGCTGTTTTTT | CASTEVGGAYTGELFF
. | TRBJ1-5 | TRBV19 | . | TGTGCCAGTAGTACGGACAGTAGCAATCAGCCCCAGCATTTT | CASSTDSSNQPQHF
. | TRBJ2-7 | TRBV11-2 | . | TGTGCCAGCAGCTTAACGCGACAGGAAGAGGGGTACGAGCAGTACTTC | CASSLTRQEEGYEQYF
. | TRBJ2-2 | TRBV7-2 | TRBD2 | TGTGCCAGCAGCAAACCACCGGGACTACTCACCGGGGAGCTGTTTTTT | CASSKPPGLLTGELFF
. | TRBJ1-1 | TRBV7-9 | . | TGTGCCAGCAGCTTAGAGGCGGGCGCTGAAGCTTTCTTT | CASSLEAGAEAFF
. | TRBJ2-7 | TRBV6-5 | . | TGTGCCAGCAGGGGAACGGACAGCTCCTACGAGCAGTACTTC | CASRGTDSSYEQYF
. | TRBJ2-2 | TRBV4-3 | TRBD2 | TGCGCCAGCAGCCTGGGACTAGCGGGAAACACCGGGGAGCTGTTTTTT | CASSLGLAGNTGELFF
. | TRBJ2-5 | TRBV3-1/TRBV3-2 | TRBD2 | TGTGCCAGCAGCCCAGGGACTAGCGGACCGGAGACCCAGTACTTC | CASSPGTSGPETQYF
once | TRBJ2-3 | TRBV5-1 | TRBD2 | TGCGCCAGCAGCTTGGTCGCTAGCGGGAGAGGGGATGCAGATACGCAGTATTTT | CASSLVASGRGDADTQYF